This TCR beta chain stems from a study of CD4+ T cells in melanoma. Using immunoSEQ multiplex PCR, the repertoire was profiled, and TCRdb retains in-frame clones only, with some absent. Counted here are about 110,000 clones, roughly 90% occurring once; the ten biggest clones make up about 3.3%. With V trimmed by 7 bases and J by 1 base, 4 bases remained unmatched. The CDR3 covers 15 residues. Germline CDR1 SNHLY, CDR2 FYNNEI. Findings of the study overall: A reported correlation linked neoantigen-specific CD4+ T cells to CD8+, macrophage and B cell function. In melanoma, neoantigen-specific CD4+ T cells reportedly differed in differentiation state.

Comments on this clone: Its matching antigen is unknown.

This receptor was taken from a human donor with melanoma. The sample consisted of peripheral blood. The chain employs TRBV2 and TRBJ2-5, with 12 bases lining up with TRBD2. The DNA for the CDR3 is TGTGCCAGCAAGAGGACTAGCGGGGTCCAAGAGACCCAGTACTTC. Translation: CASKRTSGVQETQYF.